A single sample is the source of the 14 T cell receptor beta chains below, sequenced in a study of regulatory T cells in long-lasting Graves disease. Arm-PCR of CDR3 regions with iRepertoire HTBI primers generated TCR beta libraries. TCRdb reprocessed the multiplex PCR reads via MiXCR and lists one record per CDR3 protein. The table includes 550,000 to 650,000 distinct CDR3 sequences, roughly 15% detected once. Specified time point: newly diagnosed GD, antithyroid drugs for less than 3 months. The TCR library was prepared using RNA isolated from PBMCs. The sample was also linked to a second study, of T cells in Graves' hyperthyroidism and ophthalmopathy.

The sequencing here drew on peripheral blood mononuclear cells (PBMCs), taken at new diagnosis, from a patient treated with antithyroid drugs. Source of these receptors: a man between 18 and 35 years old with Graves disease.

This clonotype was picked up many times. This chain connects TRBV13 to TRBJ1-6; no firm D call. The V end was cut by 0 bases, the J end by 0 bases, with 6 bases between. The length of the CDR3 is 16 residues. Germline V gene data show CDR1 as PRHDT and CDR2 as FYEKMQ (reference sequence). CDR3 protein: CASSLGPSSYNSPLHF. CDR3 bases: TGTGCCAGCAGCTTAGGACCGAGCTCCTATAATTCACCCCTCCACTTT.

This clonotype was counted many times. This rearrangement joins TRBV2 to TRBJ2-1, with TRBD2 matching over 8 bases. Germline lookup yields CDR1 SNHLY and CDR2 FYNNEI. Trimming took 4 bases from V and 4 from J; bases not matched to a gene: 6. The CDR3 length is 15 residues. The CDR3 DNA sequence: TGTGCCAGCAGTGCGGCGGCGGGAGGTTACAATGAGCAGTTCTTC. Protein product: CASSAAAGGYNEQFF.

This clonotype has a single count. V usage is TRBV27 and J usage is TRBJ2-3, with 10 bases aligning to TRBD1. CDR1 MNHEY and CDR2 SMNVEV come from the germline V gene (reference sequence). V lost 7 bases and J lost 2; bases outside the gene matches: 12. This CDR3 has 17 amino acids. The CDR3 nucleotides are TGTGCCAGCAAAGTAGGTGCCGGGACAGGGGACACAGATACGCAGTATTTT. This encodes CASKVGAGTGDTDTQYF.

This clonotype turned up a few times. The rearrangement uses TRBV20-1 and TRBJ1-1, with TRBD1 as a possible D gene (6 bases). V was shortened by 1 base and J by 2 bases, with 11 bases between the two germline ends. Per the germline V gene, CDR1 is DFQATT and CDR2 is SNEGSKA (reference sequence). The CDR3 extends over 14 amino acids. CDR3 amino acids: CSARADSINTEAFF. As DNA, the CDR3 is TGCAGTGCTAGAGCGGACAGCATAAACACTGAAGCTTTCTTT.

This clonotype was observed at least ten times. This CDR3 is CASSTSGIYTDTQYF. The CDR3 nucleotides read TGTGCCAGCAGTACTAGCGGGATATACACAGATACGCAGTATTTT. V usage is TRBV6-1 and J usage is TRBJ2-3, with 10 bases matching TRBD2. The CDR3 totals 15 residues. The trim removed 5 bases at V and 2 bases at J, leaving 4 bases unmatched. Per germline, CDR1 MNHNS and CDR2 SASEGT.

CDR3 protein: CASSLENSGYNEQFF. The CDR3 DNA reads TGTGCCAGCAGCTTAGAAAATAGCGGGTACAATGAGCAGTTCTTC. The rearrangement uses TRBV11-2 and TRBJ2-1; 7 nucleotides line up with TRBD2. This CDR3 has 15 residues. Germline trimming cut 0 bases from V and 4 bases from J; bases unmatched to any gene: 3. CDR1 is SGHAT, CDR2 FQNNGV, per germline.

This clonotype appeared many times. CDR3 nucleotide sequence: TGTGCCAGCAGCTTAATTCTAGCGGCAAAGAGCTCCTACGAGCAGTACTTC. Translated: CASSLILAAKSSYEQYF. The rearrangement joins TRBV7-8 to TRBJ2-7; 7 nucleotides align to TRBD2. With V trimmed by 2 bases and J by 0 bases, 10 bases remained unmatched. The CDR3 spans 17 residues. The germline V gene has CDR1 SGHVS and CDR2 FQNEAQ.

The chain uses TRBV6-1 and TRBJ2-1; D might be TRBD2 (5 bases). The J call may be incorrect, as the DNA end agrees better with TRBJ2-4. CDR1 and CDR2 from the germline V gene are MNHNS and SASEGT. This CDR3 is 13 amino acids long. This CDR3 is CASSEAVRGIQYF. The DNA of the CDR3 is TGTGCCAGCAGTGAAGCGGTTCGGGGCATTCAGTACTTC.

This clonotype turned up a few times. V and J are TRBV5-1 and TRBJ1-3; perhaps TRBD1 as D (6 bases). The germline CDR1 and CDR2 sequences are SGHRS and YFSETQ. The length of the CDR3 is 14 residues. The V gene lost 4 bases and the J gene lost 2 bases, with 10 bases spanning the gap. The CDR3 spells CASSREGAGNTIYF. CDR3 DNA sequence: TGCGCCAGCAGCCGAGAGGGGGCTGGAAACACCATATATTTT. Using reference TRBV5-1 and TRBJ1-3 for the parts outside the CDR3, the full variable domain is KAGVTQTPRYLIKTRGQQVTLSCSPISGHRSVSWYQQTPGQGLQFLFEYFSETQRNKGNFPGRFSGRQFSNSRSEMNVSTLELGDSALYLCASSREGAGNTIYFGEGSWLTVV.

On this clonotype itself: Since a much larger clone is just one base distant, this may be a read error. This sequence joins TRBV7-3 and TRBJ2-5; no reliable D call. CDR1 and CDR2 (germline): SGHTA, FQGTGA. The CDR3 length is 13 residues. The CDR3 loop is CAGSLWGLKTQYF. The CDR3 DNA reads TGTGCCGGCAGCTTATGGGGATTGAAGACCCAGTACTTC.

This clonotype was observed many times. The genes are TRBV29-1 and TRBJ2-7, with 9 bases matching TRBD2. CDR1 and CDR2 (germline): SQVTM, ANQGSEA. CDR3 length: 15 residues. J was trimmed by 6 bases and V by 6 bases; bases with no gene match: 15. CDR3 residues: CSVRAAGGLVVEQYF. The CDR3 region has the DNA TGCAGCGTCCGAGCAGCGGGAGGATTAGTGGTCGAGCAGTACTTC.

This clonotype was counted ten times or more. The chain has TRBV20-1 and TRBJ2-2, with TRBD1 matching over 8 bases. The trim removed 2 bases at V and 1 base at J, leaving 6 bases unmatched. Germline V gives CDR1 DFQATT, CDR2 SNEGSKA (reference sequence). The CDR3 covers 16 residues. CDR3 amino acids: CSARPNRGKNTGELFF. CDR3 DNA: TGCAGTGCTAGACCGAACAGGGGGAAGAACACCGGGGAGCTGTTTTTT.

This clonotype was counted many times. The V call is TRBV20-1, the J call TRBJ2-1; TRBD1 agrees at 7 bases. The CDR3 length is 15 residues. V lost 0 bases to trimming and J lost 0 bases; unmatched junction nucleotides: 2. Germline V lookup: CDR1 DFQATT, CDR2 SNEGSKA (reference sequence). The CDR3 loop reads CSARDGDSSYNEQFF. The CDR3 coding sequence is TGCAGTGCTAGAGATGGGGACAGCTCCTACAATGAGCAGTTCTTC.

The rearrangement links TRBV20-1 to TRBJ2-7, with TRBD1 matching over 7 bases. After removal of 5 bases from V and 6 bases from J, the junction contained 10 bases not matched to a gene. Germline CDR1 reads DFQATT; CDR2 reads SNEGSKA (reference sequence). There are 13 residues in the CDR3. CDR3 region: CSASTGVEREQYF. The CDR3 DNA reads as TGCAGTGCTTCTACAGGGGTGGAGCGCGAGCAGTACTTC.